What follows is one T cell receptor (beta chain) and its context. Antigen unknown. A 1 in 200,000 to 1 in 1 million T cell depth was the sequencing target. Measured with immunoSEQ multiplex PCR; TCRdb has only the in-frame clones, and not every one. The table has more than 110,000 clones, around 82% seen once. CDR3 length: 16 residues. The germline V gene has CDR1 WNHNN and CDR2 SYGVQD (reference sequence). Deletions cut 1 base from V and 6 bases from J, with 19 bases between. This sample is drawn from a study of cytotoxic CD8 clonotypes in ibrutinib-treated CLL. Study findings and constraints: The study found clonality rose at ibrutinib response, then fell toward baseline at progression.

The receptor comes from a human donor with chronic lymphocytic leukemia. The chain joins TRBV10-1 to TRBJ2-7; D may be TRBD1 or TRBD2 (5 bases each). The sequencing here drew on PBMCs, taken after 36 months of ibrutinib treatment. The CDR3 region is CASSEYPIWGEGEQYF. Written as DNA, the CDR3 is TGCGCCAGCAGTGAGTACCCCATATGGGGCGAGGGCGAGCAGTACTTC.